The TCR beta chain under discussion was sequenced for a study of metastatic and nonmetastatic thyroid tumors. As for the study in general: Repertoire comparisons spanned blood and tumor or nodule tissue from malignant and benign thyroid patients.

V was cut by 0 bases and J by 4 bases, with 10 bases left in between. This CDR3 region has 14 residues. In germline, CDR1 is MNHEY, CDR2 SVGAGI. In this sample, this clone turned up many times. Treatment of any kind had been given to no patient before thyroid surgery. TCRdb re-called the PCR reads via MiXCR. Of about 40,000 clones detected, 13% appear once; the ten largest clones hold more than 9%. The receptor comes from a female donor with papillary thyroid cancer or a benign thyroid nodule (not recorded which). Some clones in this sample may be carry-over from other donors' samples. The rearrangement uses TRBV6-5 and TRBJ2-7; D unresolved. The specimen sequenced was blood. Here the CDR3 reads CASSYSAVRYEQYF. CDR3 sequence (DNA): TGTGCCAGCAGTTACTCTGCGGTAAGGTACGAGCAGTACTTC.